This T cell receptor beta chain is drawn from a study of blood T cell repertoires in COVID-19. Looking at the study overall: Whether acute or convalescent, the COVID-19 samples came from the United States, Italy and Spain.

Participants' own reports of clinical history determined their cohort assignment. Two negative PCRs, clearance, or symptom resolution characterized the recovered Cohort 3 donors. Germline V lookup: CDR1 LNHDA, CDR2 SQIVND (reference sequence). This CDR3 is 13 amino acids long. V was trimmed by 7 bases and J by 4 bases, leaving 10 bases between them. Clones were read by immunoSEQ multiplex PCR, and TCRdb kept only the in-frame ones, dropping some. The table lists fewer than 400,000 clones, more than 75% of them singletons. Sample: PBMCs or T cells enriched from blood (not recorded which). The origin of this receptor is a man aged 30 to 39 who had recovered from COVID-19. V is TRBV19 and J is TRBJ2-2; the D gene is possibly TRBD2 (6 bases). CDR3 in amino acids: CASNLGGTGELFF. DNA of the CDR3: TGTGCCAGTAATTTGGGGGGCACCGGGGAGCTGTTTTTT.